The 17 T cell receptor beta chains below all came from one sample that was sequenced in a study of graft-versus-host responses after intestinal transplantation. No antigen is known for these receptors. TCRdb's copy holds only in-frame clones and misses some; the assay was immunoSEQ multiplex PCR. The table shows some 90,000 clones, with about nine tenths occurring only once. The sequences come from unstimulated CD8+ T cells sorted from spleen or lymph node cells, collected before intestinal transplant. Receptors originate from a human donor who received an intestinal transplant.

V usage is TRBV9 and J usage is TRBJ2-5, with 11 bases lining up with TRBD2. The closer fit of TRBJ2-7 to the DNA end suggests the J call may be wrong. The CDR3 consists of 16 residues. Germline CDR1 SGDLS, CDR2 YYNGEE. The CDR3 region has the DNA TGTGCCAGCAGCGTTGGTCTTAGCGGGGGGGCCTACGAGCAGTACTTC. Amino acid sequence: CASSVGLSGGAYEQYF.

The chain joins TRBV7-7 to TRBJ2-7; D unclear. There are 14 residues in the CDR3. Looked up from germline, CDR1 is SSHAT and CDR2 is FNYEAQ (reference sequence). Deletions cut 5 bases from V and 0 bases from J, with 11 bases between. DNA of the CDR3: TGTGCCAGCAGCCCCCGGCAGAGCTCCTACGAGCAGTACTTC. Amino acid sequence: CASSPRQSSYEQYF.

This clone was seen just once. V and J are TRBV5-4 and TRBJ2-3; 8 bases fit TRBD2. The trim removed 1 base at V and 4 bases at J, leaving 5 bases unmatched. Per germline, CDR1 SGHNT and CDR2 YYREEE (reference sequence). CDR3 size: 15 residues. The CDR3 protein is CASSLMTSEADTQYF. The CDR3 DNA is TGTGCCAGCAGCTTGATGACTAGCGAAGCAGATACGCAGTATTTT.

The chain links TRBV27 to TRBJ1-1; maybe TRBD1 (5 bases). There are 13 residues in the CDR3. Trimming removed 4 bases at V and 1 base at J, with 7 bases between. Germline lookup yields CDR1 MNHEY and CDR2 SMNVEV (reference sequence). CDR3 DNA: TGTGCCAGCAGTTCCACAGGGAACACTGAAGCTTTCTTT. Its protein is CASSSTGNTEAFF.

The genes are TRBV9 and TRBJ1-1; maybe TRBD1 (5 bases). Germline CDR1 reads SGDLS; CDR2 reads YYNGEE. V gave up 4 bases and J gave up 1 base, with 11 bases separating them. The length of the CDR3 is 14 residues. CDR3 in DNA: TGTGCCAGCAGCCCGGACATGGGGAACACTGAAGCTTTCTTT. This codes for CASSPDMGNTEAFF. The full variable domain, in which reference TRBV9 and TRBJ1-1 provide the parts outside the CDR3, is DSGVTQTPKHLITATGQRVTLRCSPRSGDLSVYWYQQSLDQGLQFLIQYYNGEERAKGNILERFSAQQFPDLHSELNLSSLELGDSALYFCASSPDMGNTEAFFGQGTRLTVV.

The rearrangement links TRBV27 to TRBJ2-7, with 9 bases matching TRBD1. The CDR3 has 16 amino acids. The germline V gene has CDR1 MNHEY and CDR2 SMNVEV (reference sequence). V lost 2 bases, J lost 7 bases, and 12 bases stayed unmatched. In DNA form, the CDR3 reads TGTGCCAGCAGTTTAACCCCCCTTGGGGACAGGGATGAGCAGTACTTC. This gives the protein CASSLTPLGDRDEQYF.

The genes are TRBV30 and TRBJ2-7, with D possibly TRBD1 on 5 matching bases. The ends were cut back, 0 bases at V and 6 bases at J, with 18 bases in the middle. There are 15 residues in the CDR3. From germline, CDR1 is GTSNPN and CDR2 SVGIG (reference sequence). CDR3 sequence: CAWSVFSQGESEQYF. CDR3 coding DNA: TGTGCCTGGAGTGTGTTTAGTCAGGGCGAGTCCGAGCAGTACTTC.

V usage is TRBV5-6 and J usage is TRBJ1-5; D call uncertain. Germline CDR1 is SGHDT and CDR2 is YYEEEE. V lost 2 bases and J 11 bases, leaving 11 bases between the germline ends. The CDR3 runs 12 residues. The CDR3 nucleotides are TGTGCCAGCAGCTTTGGGATTGGGACCCAGCATTTT. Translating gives CASSFGIGTQHF.

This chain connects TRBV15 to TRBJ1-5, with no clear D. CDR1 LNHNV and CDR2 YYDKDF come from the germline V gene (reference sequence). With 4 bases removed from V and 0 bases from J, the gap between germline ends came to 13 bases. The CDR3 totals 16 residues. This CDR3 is CATSKEGSISNQPQHF. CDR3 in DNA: TGTGCCACCAGCAAAGAGGGTTCCATTAGCAATCAGCCCCAGCATTTT. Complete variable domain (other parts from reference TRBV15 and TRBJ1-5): DAMVIQNPRYQVTQFGKPVTLSCSQTLNHNVMYWYQQKSSQAPKLLFHYYDKDFNNEADTPDNFQSRRPNTSFCFLDIRSPGLGDTAMYLCATSKEGSISNQPQHFGDGTRLSIL.

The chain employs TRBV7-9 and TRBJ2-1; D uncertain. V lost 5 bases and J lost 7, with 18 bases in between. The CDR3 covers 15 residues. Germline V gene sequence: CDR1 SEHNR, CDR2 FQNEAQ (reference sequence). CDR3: CASSPPGPPKNEQFF. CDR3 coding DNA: TGTGCCAGCAGCCCGCCCGGGCCCCCAAAGAATGAGCAGTTCTTC.

Here the CDR3 DNA reads TGTGCCAGCAGTGAAGAAGGGGAGTATGGCTACACCTTC. Amino acid sequence: CASSEEGEYGYTF. The chain carries TRBV6-5 and TRBJ1-2; weak D call: TRBD1 (5 bases). The CDR3 covers 13 residues. Per the germline V gene, CDR1 is MNHEY and CDR2 is SVGAGI. V gave up 5 bases and J gave up 5 bases, with 12 bases separating them.

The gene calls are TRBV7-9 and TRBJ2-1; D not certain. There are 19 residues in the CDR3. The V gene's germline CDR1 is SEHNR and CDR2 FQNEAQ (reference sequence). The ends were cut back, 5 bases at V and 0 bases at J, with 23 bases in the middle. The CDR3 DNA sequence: TGTGCCAGCAGCCCAAGCGCCACCGGAGTAATTAGCTCCTACAATGAGCAGTTCTTC. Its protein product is CASSPSATGVISSYNEQFF.

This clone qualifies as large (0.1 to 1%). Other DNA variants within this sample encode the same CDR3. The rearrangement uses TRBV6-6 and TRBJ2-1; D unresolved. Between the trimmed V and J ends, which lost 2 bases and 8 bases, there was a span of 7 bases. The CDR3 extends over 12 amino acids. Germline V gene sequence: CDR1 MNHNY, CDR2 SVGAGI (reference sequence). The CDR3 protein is CASSYGNDEQFF. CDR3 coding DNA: TGTGCCAGCAGTTACGGGAACGATGAGCAGTTCTTC.

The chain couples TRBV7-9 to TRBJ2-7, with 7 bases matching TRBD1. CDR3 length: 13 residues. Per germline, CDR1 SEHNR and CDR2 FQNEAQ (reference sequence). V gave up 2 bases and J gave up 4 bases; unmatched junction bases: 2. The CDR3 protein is CASSLWDSYEQYF. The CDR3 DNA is TGTGCCAGCAGCTTATGGGACAGTTACGAGCAGTACTTC. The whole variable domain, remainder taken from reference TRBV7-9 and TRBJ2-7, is DTGVSQNPRHKITKRGQNVTFRCDPISEHNRLYWYRQTLGQGPEFLTYFQNEAQLEKSRLLSDRFSAERPKGSFSTLEIQRTEQGDSAMYLCASSLWDSYEQYFGPGTRLTVT.

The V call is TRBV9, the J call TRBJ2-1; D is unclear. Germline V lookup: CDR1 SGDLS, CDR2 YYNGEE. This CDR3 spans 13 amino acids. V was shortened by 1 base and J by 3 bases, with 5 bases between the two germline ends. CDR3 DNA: TGTGCCAGCAGCGTAAGGGACTACAATGAGCAGTTCTTC. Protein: CASSVRDYNEQFF.

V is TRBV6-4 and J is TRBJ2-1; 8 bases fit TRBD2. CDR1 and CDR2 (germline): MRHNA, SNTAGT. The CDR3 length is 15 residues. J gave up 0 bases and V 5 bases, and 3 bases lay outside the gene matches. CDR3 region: CASSPRGASYNEQFF. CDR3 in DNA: TGTGCCAGCAGTCCGCGGGGGGCCTCCTACAATGAGCAGTTCTTC.

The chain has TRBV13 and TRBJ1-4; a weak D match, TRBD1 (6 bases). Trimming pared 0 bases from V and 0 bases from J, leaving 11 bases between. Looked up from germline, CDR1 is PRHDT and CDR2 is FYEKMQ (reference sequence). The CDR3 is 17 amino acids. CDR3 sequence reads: CASSLGGHPATNEKLFF. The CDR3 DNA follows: TGTGCCAGCAGCTTAGGGGGACACCCTGCAACTAATGAAAAACTGTTTTTT.